These T cell receptor beta chains were read from a single sample in a study of PD-L1 blockade in urothelial cancer. Clones were sequenced by immunoSEQ multiplex PCR, and TCRdb holds only the in-frame ones, with some missing. Among about 74,000 clones listed, roughly 88% were seen once. The source material was PBMCs, sampled around atezolizumab (anti-PD-L1) treatment. Receptors were obtained from a man aged 70-80 years with urothelial cancer. The CDR3 runs from the conserved cysteine through the conserved F or W. Fields, in order: D gene, J gene, V gene, clone size, CDR3 protein, CDR3 DNA. D genes are given only for firm matches. Some rows have no size entry. The others give once, few or many, or a class for an expanded clone.

D gene: NA
J gene: TRBJ2-6
V gene: TRBV18
clone size: NA
CDR3 protein: CASSPSGGANVLTF
CDR3 DNA: TGTGCCAGCTCACCATCAGGTGGGGCCAACGTCCTGACTTTC

D gene: TRBD1
J gene: TRBJ1-2
V gene: TRBV29-1
clone size: NA
CDR3 protein: CSASGTGADGYTF
CDR3 DNA: TGCAGCGCGTCCGGGACAGGGGCGGATGGCTACACCTTC

D gene: TRBD1
J gene: TRBJ1-1
V gene: TRBV19
clone size: NA
CDR3 protein: CASSILGQASEAFF
CDR3 DNA: TGTGCCAGTAGTATCCTCGGACAGGCGTCCGAAGCTTTCTTT

D gene: TRBD1
J gene: TRBJ1-1
V gene: TRBV19
clone size: NA
CDR3 protein: CASSTTGVWNTEAFF
CDR3 DNA: TGTGCCAGTAGTACTACAGGGGTTTGGAACACTGAAGCTTTCTTT

D gene: NA
J gene: TRBJ2-1
V gene: TRBV7-3
clone size: NA
CDR3 protein: CASSSGLLNEQFF
CDR3 DNA: TGTGCCAGCAGCTCGGGACTCCTGAATGAGCAGTTCTTC

D gene: NA
J gene: TRBJ1-1
V gene: TRBV19
clone size: few
CDR3 protein: CASSPLFGNTEAFF
CDR3 DNA: TGTGCCAGTAGTCCCCTTTTCGGGAACACTGAAGCTTTCTTT

D gene: TRBD2
J gene: TRBJ2-5
V gene: TRBV28
clone size: NA
CDR3 protein: CASSLVAGGPGRETQYF
CDR3 DNA: TGTGCCAGCAGTTTGGTCGCGGGAGGGCCGGGGAGAGAGACCCAGTACTTC

D gene: TRBD1
J gene: TRBJ1-2
V gene: TRBV9
clone size: once
CDR3 protein: CASSVGRTGEGYGYTF
CDR3 DNA: TGTGCCAGCAGCGTAGGCCGGACAGGGGAAGGCTATGGCTACACCTTC

D gene: NA
J gene: TRBJ1-1
V gene: TRBV19
clone size: NA
CDR3 protein: CASSIVIQPKNTEAFF
CDR3 DNA: TGTGCCAGTAGTATAGTGATACAGCCTAAGAACACTGAAGCTTTCTTT

D gene: NA
J gene: TRBJ1-4
V gene: TRBV6-1
clone size: once
CDR3 protein: CASISWTSAKKLFF
CDR3 DNA: TGTGCCAGCATATCTTGGACATCGGCAAAAAAACTGTTTTTT

D gene: NA
J gene: TRBJ2-1
V gene: TRBV6-1
clone size: NA
CDR3 protein: CASSEYSPEQFF
CDR3 DNA: TGTGCCAGCAGTGAATACAGTCCAGAGCAGTTCTTC

D gene: TRBD2
J gene: TRBJ2-7
V gene: TRBV5-1
clone size: NA
CDR3 protein: CASSIASGYEQYF
CDR3 DNA: TGCGCCAGCAGCATCGCTAGCGGCTACGAGCAGTACTTC

D gene: NA
J gene: TRBJ2-1
V gene: TRBV18
clone size: NA
CDR3 protein: CASSPSYGSNEQFF
CDR3 DNA: TGTGCCAGCTCACCATCCTACGGGAGCAATGAGCAGTTCTTC

D gene: NA
J gene: TRBJ2-7
V gene: TRBV7-8
clone size: NA
CDR3 protein: CASSLAPKRYEQYF
CDR3 DNA: TGTGCCAGCAGCTTAGCTCCGAAGAGGTACGAGCAGTACTTC

D gene: NA
J gene: TRBJ1-5
V gene: TRBV19
clone size: NA
CDR3 protein: CASSTGINQPQHF
CDR3 DNA: TGTGCCAGTAGTACAGGGATCAATCAGCCCCAGCATTTT

D gene: TRBD1
J gene: TRBJ1-1
V gene: TRBV7-6
clone size: NA
CDR3 protein: CASSSTGGYSYTEAFF
CDR3 DNA: TGTGCCAGCAGCTCGACAGGGGGGTACTCATACACTGAAGCTTTCTTT

D gene: TRBD2
J gene: TRBJ2-3
V gene: TRBV5-8
clone size: NA
CDR3 protein: CASSLLAGALTDTQYF
CDR3 DNA: TGTGCCAGCAGCTTACTAGCGGGAGCCCTCACAGATACGCAGTATTTT

D gene: TRBD1
J gene: TRBJ2-2
V gene: TRBV27
clone size: NA
CDR3 protein: CASSSGTVNTGELFF
CDR3 DNA: TGTGCCAGCAGTTCAGGGACAGTAAACACCGGGGAGCTGTTTTTT

D gene: NA
J gene: TRBJ2-7
V gene: TRBV29-1
clone size: NA
CDR3 protein: CSVGPTSREQYF
CDR3 DNA: TGCAGCGTTGGCCCCACATCTCGCGAGCAGTACTTC

D gene: TRBD1
J gene: TRBJ1-2
V gene: TRBV19
clone size: NA
CDR3 protein: CASSIRTGRAGYTF
CDR3 DNA: TGTGCCAGTAGTATCCGGACAGGGCGGGCTGGCTACACCTTC

D gene: NA
J gene: TRBJ1-1
V gene: TRBV11-2
clone size: NA
CDR3 protein: CASSLWGGWQNTEAFF
CDR3 DNA: TGTGCCAGCAGCTTATGGGGAGGGTGGCAGAACACTGAAGCTTTCTTT

D gene: TRBD2
J gene: TRBJ2-1
V gene: TRBV19
clone size: NA
CDR3 protein: CASSLLAGVGNEQFF
CDR3 DNA: TGTGCCAGTAGTTTATTAGCGGGAGTAGGAAATGAGCAGTTCTTC

D gene: NA
J gene: TRBJ1-2
V gene: TRBV29-1
clone size: NA
CDR3 protein: CSAGWGPNYGYTF
CDR3 DNA: TGCAGTGCGGGTTGGGGGCCCAACTATGGCTACACCTTC

D gene: TRBD2
J gene: TRBJ2-7
V gene: TRBV28
clone size: NA
CDR3 protein: CASSETSGRAYEQYF
CDR3 DNA: TGTGCCAGCAGTGAGACTAGCGGGAGGGCCTACGAGCAGTACTTC

D gene: TRBD1
J gene: TRBJ1-2
V gene: TRBV29-1
clone size: NA
CDR3 protein: CSVGQSESYGYTF
CDR3 DNA: TGCAGCGTGGGACAGAGTGAGTCCTATGGCTACACCTTC

D gene: NA
J gene: TRBJ2-7
V gene: TRBV19
clone size: NA
CDR3 protein: CASTDGISYEQYF
CDR3 DNA: TGTGCCAGTACAGACGGGATCTCCTACGAGCAGTACTTC

D gene: NA
J gene: TRBJ1-1
V gene: TRBV9
clone size: NA
CDR3 protein: CASSVAPTGNTEAFF
CDR3 DNA: TGTGCCAGCAGCGTAGCGCCAACAGGGAACACTGAAGCTTTCTTT

D gene: TRBD2
J gene: TRBJ2-7
V gene: TRBV5-4
clone size: once
CDR3 protein: CASSLAGAGGRVEQYF
CDR3 DNA: TGTGCCAGCAGCTTGGCCGGGGCGGGAGGGCGGGTCGAGCAGTACTTC

D gene: NA
J gene: TRBJ1-5
V gene: TRBV5-1
clone size: NA
CDR3 protein: CASSPAGGEYQPQHF
CDR3 DNA: TGCGCCAGCAGCCCGGCGGGCGGGGAATATCAGCCCCAGCATTTT